The present T cell receptor beta chain was sequenced within a study of T cell changes during pregnancy in multiple sclerosis. The assay was immunoSEQ multiplex PCR, and TCRdb's table has in-frame clones only and misses some. The sample lists 80,000 to 100,000 clones, 75% to 95% occurring once. This TCR was recovered from a female donor in good health, enrolled as a control in a pregnancy study. The material was peripheral blood, obtained after pregnancy.

CDR3 sequence (DNA): TGTGCCAGCAGCGCAGACAGATCCACTGAAGCTTTCTTT. It yields the protein CASSADRSTEAFF. This rearrangement joins TRBV7-8 to TRBJ1-1, with D perhaps matching TRBD1 (5 bases). Germline CDR1 is SGHVS and CDR2 is FQNEAQ. The CDR3 spans 13 residues. With 5 bases removed from V and 4 bases from J, the gap between germline ends came to 11 bases.